This TCR beta chain was identified in a study of Graves' ophthalmopathy and Graves' hyperthyroidism. General observations from the study: Ophthalmopathy progression predictions by the model showed 72.22% specificity and 70.59% sensitivity. Most thyroid clonotypes with frequency above 0.001 were detected in blood too.

This clonotype was observed a few times. As yet, its antigen is unknown. Diagnosis was based on clinical symptoms, serum thyroxine, TRAb, thyroid ultrasound and orbital computed tomography. From RNA, the CDR3 regions of TCR beta chains were amplified and sequenced. Second-round multiplex PCR came after first-round RT-PCR with HTBI primers. TCRdb independently ran MiXCR on the multiplex PCR reads; one entry per CDR3 protein. The table shows 240,000 or so distinct CDR3 sequences, with 40% to 50% occurring only once. This TCR came from an adult man with Graves' ophthalmopathy. The sequenced material came from peripheral blood.

CDR3 region: CASSLTGTGAYEQYF. The CDR3 DNA sequence: TGTGCCAGCAGCTTAACGGGGACAGGTGCCTACGAGCAGTACTTC. This chain uses TRBV7-3 with TRBJ2-7; TRBD1 aligns across 8 bases. The V gene end was trimmed by 0 bases and the J gene end by 2 bases; junction bases not matched to a gene: 3. The germline V gene has CDR1 SGHTA and CDR2 FQGTGA. The CDR3 is 15 residues long. Based on the CDR3 plus reference TRBV7-3 and TRBJ2-7, the full variable domain is GAGVSQTPSNKVTEKGKYVELRCDPISGHTALYWYRQSLGQGPEFLIYFQGTGAADDSGLPNDRFFAVRPEGSVSTLKIQRTERGDSAVYLCASSLTGTGAYEQYFGPGTRLTVT.